These 23 T cell receptor beta chains were all obtained from the same sample, sequenced in a study of blood T cell repertoires in COVID-19. Method: immunoSEQ multiplex PCR; TCRdb's copy keeps in-frame clones and lacks some. The data show around 250,000 clones, 70% to 90% seen once. Input material: peripheral blood. Every receptor here comes from a man aged 30-40 years who had recovered from COVID-19.

The J gene is TRBJ2-5, the V gene TRBV5-4; 10 nucleotides line up with TRBD2. The junction had 3 bases not matched to a gene; V was cut back by 4 bases and J by 3 bases. The CDR3 has 14 amino acids. Germline CDR1 is SGHNT and CDR2 is YYREEE (reference sequence). CDR3 region: CASSLSGGEETQYF. CDR3 nucleotide sequence: TGTGCCAGCAGCCTGAGCGGGGGGGAAGAGACCCAGTACTTC. The entire variable domain, with the rest obtained from reference TRBV5-4 and TRBJ2-5, is as follows: ETGVTQSPTHLIKTRGQQVTLRCSSQSGHNTVSWYQQALGQGPQFIFQYYREEENGRGNFPPRFSGLQFPNYSSELNVNALELDDSALYLCASSLSGGEETQYFGPGTRLLVL.

The chain joins TRBV13 to TRBJ2-3; no clear D gene. This CDR3 is 11 amino acids long. V dropped 3 bases and J dropped 5 bases, with 3 bases sitting between them. The V gene's germline CDR1 is PRHDT and CDR2 FYEKMQ (reference sequence). In DNA, the CDR3 is TGTGCCAGCAGCTTCCTAGATACGCAGTATTTT. Amino acids: CASSFLDTQYF.

V is TRBV10-1 and J is TRBJ2-7; D may be TRBD1 (5 bases). The CDR3 length is 14 residues. The V end was cut by 2 bases, the J end by 3 bases, with 11 bases between. CDR1 is WNHNN, CDR2 SYGVQD, per germline (reference sequence). The CDR3 spells CASSESRALYEQYF. In nucleotides, the CDR3 is TGCGCCAGCAGTGAGAGCAGGGCGCTCTACGAGCAGTACTTC.

V is TRBV10-1 and J is TRBJ2-5, with 7 bases lining up with TRBD2. This CDR3 region has 14 residues. With 5 bases clipped from V and 7 bases from J, the junction kept 10 bases outside the gene matches. Germline V lookup: CDR1 WNHNN, CDR2 SYGVQD (reference sequence). The CDR3 DNA sequence: TGCGCCAGCAGTTCCCCGGGGGGTGGGGGGACCCAGTACTTC. This translates into CASSSPGGGGTQYF.

The genes are TRBV3-1 (or the pseudogene TRBV3-2) and TRBJ2-3; TRBD1 agrees at 8 bases. J lost 3 bases, V lost 5 bases, and 4 bases had no gene match. There are 14 residues in the CDR3. Germline V gene data show CDR1 as LGHDT and CDR2 as YNNKEL (reference sequence). DNA of the CDR3: TGTGCCAGCAGCGGGGACAGGAAAACAGATACGCAGTATTTT. This sequence encodes CASSGDRKTDTQYF.

The V gene is TRBV6-4, the J gene TRBJ1-5, with no clear D. Germline V gene data show CDR1 as MRHNA and CDR2 as SNTAGT. Trimming stripped 5 bases from V and 4 bases from J, with 12 bases between. CDR3 size: 14 residues. The CDR3, as DNA: TGTGCCAGCAGTCAAGAGCGGGGTAATCAGCCCCAGCATTTT. Its protein product is CASSQERGNQPQHF.

This chain connects TRBV6-2 or TRBV6-3 to TRBJ2-7; no firm D call. The CDR3 has 17 residues. CDR1 and CDR2 (germline): MNHEY, SVGEGT. Trimming stripped 0 bases from V and 1 base from J, with 16 bases between. CDR3 sequence: CASSYSIWSGSSYEQYF. The CDR3 DNA is TGTGCCAGCAGTTACTCGATTTGGTCCGGGTCTTCCTACGAGCAGTACTTC.

The chain joins TRBV7-9 to TRBJ2-1; 9 bases fit TRBD1. V shed 2 bases, J shed 8 bases, and the junction held 4 bases outside the gene matches. The CDR3 sequence is 14 residues long. Germline V lookup: CDR1 SEHNR, CDR2 FQNEAQ (reference sequence). The CDR3 bases are TGTGCCAGCAGCTTACAGGGACAGGGTGATGAGCAGTTCTTC. It codes for CASSLQGQGDEQFF.

The chain joins TRBV10-1 to TRBJ2-1; 12 nucleotides align to TRBD2. This CDR3 has 15 amino acids. Germline V CDR1 and CDR2: WNHNN, SYGVQD (reference sequence). V was clipped by 4 bases and J by 7 bases; unmatched bases: 5. CDR3 protein: CASSARTSGVNEQFF. The CDR3 DNA is TGCGCCAGCAGTGCTAGGACTAGCGGGGTTAATGAGCAGTTCTTC.

V usage is TRBV19 and J usage is TRBJ1-1; D is undetermined. The CDR3 has 13 amino acids. The germline CDR1 and CDR2 sequences are LNHDA and SQIVND (reference sequence). The ends were cut back, 6 bases at V and 2 bases at J, with 10 bases in the middle. As DNA, the CDR3 is TGTGCCAGTAGCCCACGGTACAACACTGAAGCTTTCTTT. It yields the protein CASSPRYNTEAFF.

The chain uses TRBV15 and TRBJ2-1; 9 nucleotides line up with TRBD2. The CDR3 runs to 14 residues. V trimming: 6 bases; J trimming: 6 bases; junction bases outside the gene matches: 6. Germline V gene sequence: CDR1 LNHNV, CDR2 YYDKDF (reference sequence). DNA of the CDR3: TGTGCCACCAGTCCAGCGGGGGGTATCAATGAGCAGTTCTTC. Protein: CATSPAGGINEQFF. Drawing the rest from reference TRBV15 and TRBJ2-1, the complete variable domain is DAMVIQNPRYQVTQFGKPVTLSCSQTLNHNVMYWYQQKSSQAPKLLFHYYDKDFNNEADTPDNFQSRRPNTSFCFLDIRSPGLGDTAMYLCATSPAGGINEQFFGPGTRLTVL.

The rearrangement joins TRBV12-5 to TRBJ2-3; a possible D gene is TRBD2 (6 bases). The CDR3 has 16 amino acids. The germline V gene has CDR1 LGHNT and CDR2 FRNRAP. Deletions cut 1 base from V and 4 bases from J, with 15 bases between. CDR3 in amino acids: CASGLASGTWSDTQYF. The CDR3 DNA follows: TGTGCTAGTGGTTTGGCCTCCGGGACTTGGTCAGATACGCAGTATTTT.

This clone was picked up many times. The chain recombines TRBV9 with TRBJ1-1; TRBD1 aligns across 7 bases. The junction had 6 bases not matched to a gene; V was cut back by 3 bases and J by 1 base. This CDR3 has 15 amino acids. Germline CDR1 SGDLS, CDR2 YYNGEE. The CDR3 sequence is CASSAKQGSNTEAFF. CDR3 nucleotide sequence: TGTGCCAGCAGCGCCAAACAGGGGTCGAACACTGAAGCTTTCTTT.

The chain carries TRBV4-1 and TRBJ1-1; tentative D call: TRBD1 (5 bases). Trimming left V 0 bases short and J 2 bases short, with 10 bases between. The germline gives CDR1 MGHRA, CDR2 YSYEKL. This CDR3 is 15 amino acids long. The CDR3 DNA sequence: TGCGCCAGCAGCCAAGACACAGGAGCAAACACTGAAGCTTTCTTT. Its translation is CASSQDTGANTEAFF.

The gene calls are TRBV7-2 and TRBJ2-3, with 7 bases that match TRBD2. Germline-derived CDR1 and CDR2 are SGHTA and FQGNSA. The CDR3 contains 13 residues. Losses at the gene ends were 6 bases for V and 6 bases for J; bases not matched to a gene: 6. This CDR3 is CASRSSGTDTQYF. The CDR3 DNA is TGTGCCAGCAGATCCAGCGGGACCGATACGCAGTATTTT.

This clone came up a few times. The CDR3 loop reads CASSHLRDTQYF. As DNA, the CDR3 is TGTGCCAGCAGCCATCTACGGGATACGCAGTATTTT. The V call is TRBV7-2, the J call TRBJ2-3; D remains unclear. CDR3 size: 12 residues. CDR1 and CDR2 (germline): SGHTA, FQGNSA. V was pared by 5 bases and J by 6 bases, with 9 bases between.

The V call is TRBV30, the J call TRBJ1-4; D is unclear. The V and J ends lost 2 bases and 2 bases respectively, with 9 bases between them. Germline V CDR1 and CDR2: GTSNPN, SVGIG (reference sequence). There are 14 residues in the CDR3. The CDR3 loop reads CAWSYLGTNEKLFF. The DNA of the CDR3 is TGTGCCTGGAGTTACCTCGGGACTAATGAAAAACTGTTTTTT.

The chain couples TRBV2 to TRBJ1-2; 7 nucleotides agree with TRBD1. The length of the CDR3 is 14 residues. Trimming took 7 bases from V and 4 from J; bases not matched to a gene: 9. Germline loops: CDR1 SNHLY, CDR2 FYNNEI. The chain's CDR3 is CASTQSGTAYGYTF. DNA for the CDR3: TGTGCCAGCACCCAATCGGGGACAGCCTATGGCTACACCTTC.

The CDR3 sequence is CASSVLYTGELFF. The DNA for the CDR3 is TGTGCCAGCAGCGTCCTGTACACCGGGGAGCTGTTTTTT. The V call is TRBV9, the J call TRBJ2-2, with D unclear. The CDR3 has 13 residues. Germline CDR1 is SGDLS and CDR2 is YYNGEE. V shed 2 bases and J shed 3 bases, with 5 bases lying between them.

The CDR3, as DNA: TGTGCCAGTATAGGAATCAGGAAGAACATGAACACTGAAGCTTTCTTT. It specifies CASIGIRKNMNTEAFF. The chain carries TRBV19 and TRBJ1-1; D gene uncertain. The V and J ends lost 7 bases and 0 bases respectively, with 18 bases between them. CDR1 and CDR2 from the germline V gene are LNHDA and SQIVND (reference sequence). This CDR3 has 16 amino acids.

The chain links TRBV19 to TRBJ1-5; D unresolved. The V and J ends lost 3 bases and 2 bases respectively, with 11 bases between them. Germline CDR1 and CDR2: LNHDA and SQIVND (reference sequence). This CDR3 contains 15 residues. CDR3 coding DNA: TGTGCCAGTAGTATTTTTCTTTTCGGCAATCAGCCCCAGCATTTT. It encodes CASSIFLFGNQPQHF.

This chain uses TRBV6-6 with TRBJ2-7, with 10 bases fitting TRBD1. There are 15 residues in the CDR3. From germline, CDR1 is MNHNY and CDR2 SVGAGI (reference sequence). V dropped 1 base and J dropped 2; count of bases not matched to a gene: 2. CDR3 sequence reads: CASSYWDRGTYEQYF. The CDR3 nucleotides are TGTGCCAGCAGTTACTGGGACAGGGGAACCTACGAGCAGTACTTC.

The V call is TRBV3-1 (or the pseudogene TRBV3-2), the J call TRBJ1-5, with 8 nucleotides matching TRBD1. After removal of 8 bases from V and 6 bases from J, the junction contained 6 bases not matched to a gene. Germline V gene sequence: CDR1 LGHDT, CDR2 YNNKEL (reference sequence). The CDR3 has 13 residues. CDR3 sequence: CASRTGGSQPQHF. CDR3 in DNA: TGTGCCAGCCGCACAGGGGGGAGTCAGCCCCAGCATTTT.